These 7 T cell receptor beta chains were sequenced from one sample in a study of blood T cells in healthy people across ages. The use of a sample-barcoded 5' primer and a J-beta primer mix characterized a second PCR of roughly 7 to 12 cycles. TCRdb used MiXCR to reprocess the 5' RACE reads, holding one entry per CDR3 protein. The sample comprises roughly 1,700,000 distinct CDR3 sequences, roughly 27% of which are singletons, and approximately 7.7% rests with the top ten. Source material: blood. The receptors shown here come from a woman aged 25 to 39 in good health.

With regard to this clonotype: Sequence at one end of the junction differs from germline and may be a read error. The chain recombines TRBV5-5 with TRBJ2-5, with TRBD1 matching 7 bases. The closer fit of TRBJ2-7 to the DNA end suggests the J call may be wrong. Germline V gene data show CDR1 as SGHKS and CDR2 as YYEKEE (reference sequence). The CDR3 is 16 residues long. The CDR3 is CVSSPRPDRPHDEQYF. The DNA for the CDR3 is TGTGTCAGCAGCCCACGACCGGACAGGCCCCATGACGAGCAGTACTTC.

This clonotype was counted a few times. The chain combines TRBV6-5 with TRBJ2-3; 7 bases fit TRBD1. CDR1 MNHEY and CDR2 SVGAGI come from the germline V gene. The V segment lost 7 bases and the J segment 11 bases; nucleotides outside the gene matches: 3. The CDR3 has 10 amino acids. CDR3 sequence: CASITGVQYF. The CDR3 nucleotides read TGTGCCAGCATCACAGGGGTGCAGTATTTT.

This clonotype turned up a few times. The chain links TRBV5-1 to TRBJ2-7; 9 bases fit TRBD2. This CDR3 has 17 amino acids. CDR1 is SGHRS and CDR2 is YFSETQ in the germline V gene. V lost 0 bases and J lost 4; bases outside the gene matches: 11. This CDR3 is CASSLGSSGNYRYEQYF. DNA of the CDR3: TGCGCCAGCAGCTTGGGTTCTAGCGGGAACTACCGATACGAGCAGTACTTC.

The rearrangement links TRBV29-1 to TRBJ2-5, with D tentatively TRBD2 (7 bases). The V gene's germline CDR1 is SQVTM and CDR2 ANQGSEA. CDR3 length equals 13 residues. Deletions cut 7 bases from V and 5 bases from J, with 17 bases between. CDR3 in amino acids: CSASGVGGETQYF. In DNA, the CDR3 is TGCAGCGCATCAGGGGTGGGGGGGGAGACCCAGTACTTC.

This clonotype showed up many times. V gene TRBV20-1 combines with J gene TRBJ1-1; TRBD1 is a possible D gene (5 bases). The CDR3 loop spans 12 amino acids. Trimming removed 7 bases from V and 2 bases from J, with 11 bases in between. Germline V gene sequence: CDR1 DFQATT, CDR2 SNEGSKA (reference sequence). This chain's CDR3 is CSVGGPNTEAFF. The CDR3 DNA is TGCAGTGTGGGGGGACCCAACACTGAAGCTTTCTTT.

The chain joins TRBV7-9 to TRBJ1-5; D may be TRBD1 (6 bases). Germline V lookup: CDR1 SEHNR, CDR2 FQNEAQ (reference sequence). V was shortened by 3 bases and J by 5 bases, with 14 bases between the two germline ends. The CDR3 has 15 residues. The CDR3 DNA reads TGTGCCAGCAGCTTCTACACAGGGTCCGATCAGCCCCAGCATTTT. Translating it yields CASSFYTGSDQPQHF.

This chain connects TRBV7-9 to TRBJ2-3, with 7 bases lining up with TRBD1. The CDR3 runs 16 residues. Per the germline V gene, CDR1 is SEHNR and CDR2 is FQNEAQ (reference sequence). Trimming at V came to 5 bases and at J to 2 bases, leaving 10 bases not matched to a gene. DNA for the CDR3: TGTGCCAGCAGCCACCCCCGGGACAGCTCCACAGATACGCAGTATTTT. This sequence encodes CASSHPRDSSTDTQYF.